Here is one T cell receptor (beta chain) with its context. No antigen is known for it. No much larger clonotype is one base removed from it; base qualities were not supplied. The immunoSEQ Assay, which uses bias-controlled multiplex PCR amplification of genomic DNA, was used to profile TCRbeta CDR3 regions. Per the original workflow: The absolute abundance of each unique TCRbeta CDR3 region was quantified after sequences were collapsed and filtered. Two models were used to test differential abundance: a binomial model (Fisher-equivalent) and a beta-binomial model that adds time-dependent variance fitted from healthy donors. Clones with fewer than 5 combined templates were excluded, and clones with Benjamini-Hochberg FDR below 0.01 were called differentially abundant. Beta-binomial variance was modeled as a function of total template count across the two samples using the form v = (b*log(k)+a)^2. Here the immuneACCESS table is served through TCRdb, limited to in-frame sequences with V and J called. Missing clones are a known gap in these copies; in checked studies unresolved V genes cover under half, and the rest lacks a known reason. V and J calls and clone size follow that table, whereas D and trimming were derived from the DNA. Counted in this sample were 90,000 or so clones; 75% to 90% of them appeared once. Clones ranked in the top ten supply around 5.2% of the sample.

V is shortened by 7 bases, J by 11 bases, and the region joining them spans 17 bases. In the germline V gene (reference sequence), CDR1 corresponds to LNHDA and CDR2 to SQIVND. Spanning cysteine to phenylalanine, the CDR3 consists of 12 amino acids. Only the CDR3 part of the read is kept: 36 bases, read in frame from the first base. During the collection period, no immune events, such as infections, were documented for the healthy donors. Healthy-donor blood repertoires served as a training cohort to calibrate time-dependent variance in a beta-binomial model of T-cell clone differential abundance. The training cohort comprised roughly ten healthy donors, 3 female and 7 male. An age range of about 29 to 65 years, with an average of 43 years, was recorded for the donors. Whole blood was collected from each healthy donor at three time points spaced around two weeks apart and obtained from a commercial supplier. For immunosequencing, genomic DNA was extracted from whole blood that had not been sorted.

The data were taken from a study of identifying expanded T cells in peripheral blood (dated by TCRdb to between 2018 and 2021). As for the study more broadly: Technical replicates were generated by sequencing separate aliquots of the same genomic DNA pool, with four replicates compared pairwise. Overall study outcomes, separate from this receptor: The authors expected that over much longer intervals, such as months to years, biological variance in healthy repertoires might increase even further. Both the number of clones called differentially abundant and the false-positive rate were significantly reduced by the beta-binomial model across all healthy-donor time intervals. Between technical replicates the binomial model flagged about 1.1 differentially abundant clones, whereas over around 2 weeks the binomial model flagged about 16.4 and over approximately four weeks approximately 20. Variance in clone template counts between roughly two-week samples significantly increased with total template count across all healthy donors.

The chain couples TRBV19 to TRBJ1-1; the D gene assignment is ambiguous. The receptor comes from a person aged 18 to 70 in good health. The sequencing sample was made of blood. The CDR3 in this case is CASIGPGRVAFF. The bases read TGTGCCAGTATAGGCCCGGGGAGGGTGGCTTTCTTT.